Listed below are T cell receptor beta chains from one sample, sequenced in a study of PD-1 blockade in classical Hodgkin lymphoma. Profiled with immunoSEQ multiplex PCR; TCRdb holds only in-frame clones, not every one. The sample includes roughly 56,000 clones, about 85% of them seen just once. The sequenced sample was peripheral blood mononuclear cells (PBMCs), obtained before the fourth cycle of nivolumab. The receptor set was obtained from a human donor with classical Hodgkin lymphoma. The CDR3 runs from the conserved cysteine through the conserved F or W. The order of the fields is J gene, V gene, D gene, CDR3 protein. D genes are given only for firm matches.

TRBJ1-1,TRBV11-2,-,CASDQQGAEAFF
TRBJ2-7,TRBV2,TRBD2,CASNRDYTYEQYF
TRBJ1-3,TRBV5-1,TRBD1,CASSSDRGTNTIYF
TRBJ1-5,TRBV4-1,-,CASSQDQGRPQHF
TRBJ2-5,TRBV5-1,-,CASSLGGQETQYF
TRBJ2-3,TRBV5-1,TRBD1,CASSLSTGGTDTQYF
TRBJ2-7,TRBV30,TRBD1,CAWSRPGTVAYEQYF
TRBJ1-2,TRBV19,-,CASVQGEYYGYTF
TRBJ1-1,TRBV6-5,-,CASSYGAYTLNTEAFF
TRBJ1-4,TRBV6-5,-,CASSPPQATNEKLFF
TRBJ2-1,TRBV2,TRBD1,CASSKIRDSVFF
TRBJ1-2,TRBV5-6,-,CASTISTGYYGYTF
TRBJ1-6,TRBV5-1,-,CASSLGETNSPLHF
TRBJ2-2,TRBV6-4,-,CASSEEGSNTGELFF
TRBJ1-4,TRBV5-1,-,CASSLVAAATNEKLFF
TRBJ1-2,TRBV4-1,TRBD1,CASSQDRNYGYTF
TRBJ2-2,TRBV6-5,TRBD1,CASRAGGTTGELFF
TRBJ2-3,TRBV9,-,CASSGNTDTQYF
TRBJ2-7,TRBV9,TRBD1,CASSPRDSSYEQYF
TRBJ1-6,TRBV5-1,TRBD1,CASSLQGSYNSPLHF
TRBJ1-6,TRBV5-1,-,CASSLGEGGPGSPLHF
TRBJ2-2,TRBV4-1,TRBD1,CASSQGRGFAGELFF
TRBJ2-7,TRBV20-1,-,CSARGSWEQYF
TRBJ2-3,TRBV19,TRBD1,CASSIGQGSDTQYF
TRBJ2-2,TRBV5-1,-,CASSFGGPDGELFF
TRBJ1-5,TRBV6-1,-,CASSGWDNQPQHF
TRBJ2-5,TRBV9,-,CASSVVAGSETQYF
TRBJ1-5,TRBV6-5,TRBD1,CASGDREGQPQHF
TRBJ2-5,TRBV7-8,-,CASSLVRDRETQYF
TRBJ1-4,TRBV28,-,CASSGTQKRVEKLFF
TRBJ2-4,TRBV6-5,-,CASRTTGIGGNIQYF
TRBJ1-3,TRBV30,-,CAWTSGGFSGNTIYF
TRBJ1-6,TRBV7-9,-,CASSFSGSPSVSLHF
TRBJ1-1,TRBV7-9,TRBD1,CASSSGSPGQLEAFF
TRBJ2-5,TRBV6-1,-,CASNLLVGETQYF
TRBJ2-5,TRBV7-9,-,CASSLAGAEETQYF
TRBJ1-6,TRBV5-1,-,CASSLDRPPSPLHF
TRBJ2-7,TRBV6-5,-,CASSYEVDLREQYF
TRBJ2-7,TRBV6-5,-,CASTGARDARDEQYF
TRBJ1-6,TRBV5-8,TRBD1,CASSNRQGENSPLHF